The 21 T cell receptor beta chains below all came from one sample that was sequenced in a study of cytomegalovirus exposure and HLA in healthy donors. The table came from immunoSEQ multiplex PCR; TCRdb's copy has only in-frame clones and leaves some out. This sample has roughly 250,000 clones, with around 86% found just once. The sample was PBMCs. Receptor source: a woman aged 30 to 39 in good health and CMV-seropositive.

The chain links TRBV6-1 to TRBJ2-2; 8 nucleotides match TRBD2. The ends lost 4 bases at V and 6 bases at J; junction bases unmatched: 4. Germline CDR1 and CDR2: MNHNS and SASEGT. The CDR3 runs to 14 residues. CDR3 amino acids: CASSVGGGPGELFF. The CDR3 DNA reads TGTGCCAGCAGTGTCGGGGGGGGGCCCGGGGAGCTGTTTTTT.

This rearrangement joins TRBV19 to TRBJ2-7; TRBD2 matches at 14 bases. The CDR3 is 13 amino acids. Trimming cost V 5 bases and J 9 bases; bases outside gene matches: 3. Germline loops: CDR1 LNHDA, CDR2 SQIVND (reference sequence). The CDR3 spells CASSGLAGGSQYF. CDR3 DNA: TGTGCCAGTAGTGGACTAGCGGGAGGCTCGCAGTACTTC. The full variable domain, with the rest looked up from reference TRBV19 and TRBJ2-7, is DGGITQSPKYLFRKEGQNVTLSCEQNLNHDAMYWYRQDPGQGLRLIYYSQIVNDFQKGDIAEGYSVSREKKESFPLTVTSAQKNPTAFYLCASSGLAGGSQYFGPGTRLTVT.

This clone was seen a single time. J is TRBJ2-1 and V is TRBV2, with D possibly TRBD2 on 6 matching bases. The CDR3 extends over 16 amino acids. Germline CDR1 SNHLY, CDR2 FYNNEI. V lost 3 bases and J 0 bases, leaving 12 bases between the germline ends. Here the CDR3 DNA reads TGTGCCAGCAGTGACTCGGAGGGACTCTCCTACAATGAGCAGTTCTTC. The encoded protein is CASSDSEGLSYNEQFF. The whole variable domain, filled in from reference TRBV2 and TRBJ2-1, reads EPEVTQTPSHQVTQMGQEVILRCVPISNHLYFYWYRQILGQKVEFLVSFYNNEISEKSEIFDDQFSVERPDGSNFTLKIRSTKLEDSAMYFCASSDSEGLSYNEQFFGPGTRLTVL.

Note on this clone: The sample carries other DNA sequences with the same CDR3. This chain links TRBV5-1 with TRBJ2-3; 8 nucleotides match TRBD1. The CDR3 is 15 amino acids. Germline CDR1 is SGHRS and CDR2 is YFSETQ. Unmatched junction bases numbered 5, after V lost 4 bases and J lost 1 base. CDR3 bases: TGCGCCAGCAGCCCGATGACAGGGGGCACAGATACGCAGTATTTT. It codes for CASSPMTGGTDTQYF.

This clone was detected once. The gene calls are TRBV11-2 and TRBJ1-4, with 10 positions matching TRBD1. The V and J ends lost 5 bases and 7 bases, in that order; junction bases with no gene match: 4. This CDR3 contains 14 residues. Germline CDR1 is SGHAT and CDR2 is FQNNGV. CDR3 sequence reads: CASSKGQGFEKLFF. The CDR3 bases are TGTGCCAGCAGCAAGGGACAGGGGTTTGAAAAACTGTTTTTT.

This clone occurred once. CDR3 protein: CAWLGLAEETQYF. The CDR3 bases are TGTGCCTGGCTGGGACTAGCGGAAGAGACCCAGTACTTC. This chain links TRBV30 with TRBJ2-5, with TRBD2 identical over 11 bases. The CDR3 length is 13 residues. The V and J ends lost 5 bases and 3 bases, in that order; junction bases with no gene match: 2. The germline gives CDR1 GTSNPN, CDR2 SVGIG (reference sequence).

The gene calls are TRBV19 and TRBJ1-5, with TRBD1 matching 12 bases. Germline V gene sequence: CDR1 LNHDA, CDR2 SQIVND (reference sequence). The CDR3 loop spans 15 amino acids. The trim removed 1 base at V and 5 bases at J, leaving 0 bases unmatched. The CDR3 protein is CASSIGDRGHQPQHF. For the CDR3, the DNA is TGTGCCAGTAGTATAGGGGACAGGGGGCATCAGCCCCAGCATTTT.

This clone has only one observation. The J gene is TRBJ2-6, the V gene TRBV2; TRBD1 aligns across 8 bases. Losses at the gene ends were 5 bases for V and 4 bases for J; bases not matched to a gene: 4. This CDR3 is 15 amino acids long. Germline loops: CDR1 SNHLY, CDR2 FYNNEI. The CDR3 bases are TGTGCCAGCAGTAGAGACAGGGGCGGGGCCAACGTCCTGACTTTC. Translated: CASSRDRGGANVLTF.

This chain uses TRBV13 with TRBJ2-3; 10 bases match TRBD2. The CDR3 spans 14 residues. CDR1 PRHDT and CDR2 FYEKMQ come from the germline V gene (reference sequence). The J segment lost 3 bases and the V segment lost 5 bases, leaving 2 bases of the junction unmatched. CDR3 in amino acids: CASSVGLATDTQYF. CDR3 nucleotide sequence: TGTGCCAGCAGCGTGGGACTAGCGACAGATACGCAGTATTTT.

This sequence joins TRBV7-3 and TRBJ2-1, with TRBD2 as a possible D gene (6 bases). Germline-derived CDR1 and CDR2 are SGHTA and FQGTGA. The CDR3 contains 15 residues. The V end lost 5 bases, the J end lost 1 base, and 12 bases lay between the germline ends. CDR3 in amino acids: CASSQSGLSYNEQFF. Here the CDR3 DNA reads TGTGCCAGCAGCCAAAGCGGGCTTTCCTACAATGAGCAGTTCTTC.

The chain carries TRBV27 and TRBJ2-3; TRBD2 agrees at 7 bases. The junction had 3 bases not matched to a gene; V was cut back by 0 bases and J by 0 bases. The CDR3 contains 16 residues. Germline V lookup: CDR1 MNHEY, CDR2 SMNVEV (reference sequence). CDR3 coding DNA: TGTGCCAGCAGTTTATCCCTAGCGGCAAGCACAGATACGCAGTATTTT. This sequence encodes CASSLSLAASTDTQYF.

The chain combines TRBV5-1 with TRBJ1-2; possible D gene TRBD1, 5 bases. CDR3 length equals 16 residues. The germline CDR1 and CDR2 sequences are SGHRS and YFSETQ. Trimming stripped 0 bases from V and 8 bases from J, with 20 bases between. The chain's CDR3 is CASSLDLTQGVRGYTF. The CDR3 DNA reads TGCGCCAGCAGCTTGGATCTGACGCAGGGCGTAAGGGGCTACACCTTC.

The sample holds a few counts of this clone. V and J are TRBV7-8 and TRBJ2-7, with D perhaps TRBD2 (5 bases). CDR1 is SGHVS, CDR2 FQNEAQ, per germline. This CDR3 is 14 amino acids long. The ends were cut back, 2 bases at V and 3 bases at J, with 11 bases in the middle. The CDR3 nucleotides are TGTGCCAGCAGCTTAAGGGAGCAGAGCTACGAGCAGTACTTC. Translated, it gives CASSLREQSYEQYF.

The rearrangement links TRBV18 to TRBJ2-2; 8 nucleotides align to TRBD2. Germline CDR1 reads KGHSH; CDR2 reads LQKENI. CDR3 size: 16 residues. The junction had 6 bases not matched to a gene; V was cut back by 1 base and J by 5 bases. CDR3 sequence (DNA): TGTGCCAGCTCACCACTAGCGGGGAGCTTGACCGGGGAGCTGTTTTTT. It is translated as CASSPLAGSLTGELFF.

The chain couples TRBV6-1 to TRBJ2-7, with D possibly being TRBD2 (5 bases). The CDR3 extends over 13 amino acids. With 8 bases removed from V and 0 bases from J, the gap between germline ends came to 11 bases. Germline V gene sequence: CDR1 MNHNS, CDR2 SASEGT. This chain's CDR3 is CASRDYGSYEQYF. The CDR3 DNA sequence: TGTGCCAGCCGAGACTATGGCTCCTACGAGCAGTACTTC.

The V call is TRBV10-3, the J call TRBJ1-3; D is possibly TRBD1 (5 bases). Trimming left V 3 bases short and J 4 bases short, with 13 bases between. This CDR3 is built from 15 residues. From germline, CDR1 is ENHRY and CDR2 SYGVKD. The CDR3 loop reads CAISDHTGSGNTIYF. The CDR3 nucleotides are TGTGCCATCAGTGACCACACAGGATCCGGAAACACCATATATTTT.

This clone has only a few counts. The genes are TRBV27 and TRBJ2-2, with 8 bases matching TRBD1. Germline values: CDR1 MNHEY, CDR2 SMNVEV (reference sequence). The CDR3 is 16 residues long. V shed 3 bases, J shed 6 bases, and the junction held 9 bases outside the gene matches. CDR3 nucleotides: TGTGCCAGCAGTTTGAGCCGGACAGGGTGGGCCGGGGAGCTGTTTTTT. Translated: CASSLSRTGWAGELFF.

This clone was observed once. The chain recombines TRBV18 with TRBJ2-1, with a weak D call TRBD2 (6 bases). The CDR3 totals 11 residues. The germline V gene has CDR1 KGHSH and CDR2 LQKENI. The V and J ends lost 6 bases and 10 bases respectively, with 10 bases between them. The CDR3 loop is CASSSSGEQFF. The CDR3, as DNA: TGTGCCAGCTCCTCGAGCGGGGAGCAGTTCTTC.

Here the CDR3 DNA reads TGTGCCAGTAGTGGGGGGACAGTACTTGGGGCCAACGTCCTGACTTTC. This gives the protein CASSGGTVLGANVLTF. The chain carries TRBV19 and TRBJ2-6; possible D gene TRBD1, 7 bases. Trimming removed 5 bases from V and 3 bases from J, with 14 bases in between. The CDR3 sequence is 16 residues long. CDR1 and CDR2 (germline): LNHDA, SQIVND (reference sequence).

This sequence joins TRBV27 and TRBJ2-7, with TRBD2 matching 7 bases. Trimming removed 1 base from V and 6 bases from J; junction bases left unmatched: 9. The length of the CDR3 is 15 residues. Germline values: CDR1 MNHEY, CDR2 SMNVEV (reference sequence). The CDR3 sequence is CASSLLRGSPVEQYF. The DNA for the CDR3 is TGTGCCAGCAGTTTATTGCGCGGGAGTCCCGTCGAGCAGTACTTC.

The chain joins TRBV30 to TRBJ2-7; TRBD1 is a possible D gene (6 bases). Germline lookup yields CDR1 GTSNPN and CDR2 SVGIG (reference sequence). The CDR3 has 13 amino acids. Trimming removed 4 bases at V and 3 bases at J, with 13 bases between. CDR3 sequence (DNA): TGTGCCTGGAATTACAGGGCGGACTACGAGCAGTACTTC. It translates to CAWNYRADYEQYF.